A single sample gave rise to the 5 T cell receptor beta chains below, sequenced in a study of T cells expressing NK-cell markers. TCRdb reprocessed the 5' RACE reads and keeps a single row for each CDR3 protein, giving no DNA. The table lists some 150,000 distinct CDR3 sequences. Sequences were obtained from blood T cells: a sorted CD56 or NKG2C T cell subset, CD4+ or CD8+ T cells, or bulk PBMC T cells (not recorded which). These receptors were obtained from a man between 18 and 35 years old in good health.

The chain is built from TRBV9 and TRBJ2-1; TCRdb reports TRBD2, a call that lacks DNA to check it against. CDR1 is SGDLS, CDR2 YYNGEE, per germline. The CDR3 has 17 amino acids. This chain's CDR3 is CASSGLAGGRSYNEQFF.

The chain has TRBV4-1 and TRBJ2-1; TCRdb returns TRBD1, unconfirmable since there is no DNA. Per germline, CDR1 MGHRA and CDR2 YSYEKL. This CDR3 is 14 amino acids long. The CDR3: CASSQDRLPGEQFF.

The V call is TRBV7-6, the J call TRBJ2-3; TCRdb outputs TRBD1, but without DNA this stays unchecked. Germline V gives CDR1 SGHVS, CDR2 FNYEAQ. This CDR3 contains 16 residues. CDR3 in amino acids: CASSLDPGPSTDTQYF.

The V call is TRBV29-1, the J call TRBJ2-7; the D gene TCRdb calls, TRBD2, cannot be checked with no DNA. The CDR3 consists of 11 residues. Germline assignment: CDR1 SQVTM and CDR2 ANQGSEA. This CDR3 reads CSVEDLDGLYF.

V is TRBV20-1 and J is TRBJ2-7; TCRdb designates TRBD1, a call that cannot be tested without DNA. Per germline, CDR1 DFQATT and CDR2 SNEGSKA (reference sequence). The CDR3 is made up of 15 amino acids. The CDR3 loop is CSASPRTGVIYEQYF.